A single sample is the source of the 8 T cell receptor beta chains below, sequenced in a study of blood T cell repertoires in COVID-19. Profiled with immunoSEQ multiplex PCR; TCRdb holds only in-frame clones, not every one. This sample has more than 200,000 clones, with around four fifths found just once. Material for sequencing was peripheral blood. The receptors were gathered from an older woman with active or convalescent COVID-19.

This clone was seen a single time. The rearrangement links TRBV27 to TRBJ2-5; 7 bases agree with TRBD2. J gave up 2 bases and V 3 bases, and 6 bases lay outside the gene matches. CDR1 MNHEY and CDR2 SMNVEV come from the germline V gene (reference sequence). This CDR3 region has 15 residues. CDR3 nucleotide sequence: TGTGCCAGCAGTTTTGGGGGGGGGTCACAAGAGACCCAGTACTTC. This translates into CASSFGGGSQETQYF.

The V gene is TRBV18, the J gene TRBJ2-2; D is unclear. Germline CDR1 KGHSH, CDR2 LQKENI. The CDR3 extends over 16 amino acids. Deletions cut 2 bases from V and 0 bases from J, with 10 bases between. CDR3: CASSPEVTANTGELFF. CDR3 nucleotides: TGTGCCAGCTCACCAGAGGTGACGGCGAACACCGGGGAGCTGTTTTTT.

The CDR3 bases are TGTGCCAGCAGCTCTCCCATGTTTCAGGGGGCAGGGACTGAAGCTTTCTTT. As protein: CASSSPMFQGAGTEAFF. The chain is built from TRBV5-4 and TRBJ1-1; 8 positions agree with TRBD1. Trimming removed 3 bases from V and 5 bases from J; junction bases left unmatched: 15. The germline V gene has CDR1 SGHNT and CDR2 YYREEE (reference sequence). The CDR3 has 17 residues.

This rearrangement joins TRBV11-2 to TRBJ2-2, with 7 nucleotides matching TRBD1. Germline V lookup: CDR1 SGHAT, CDR2 FQNNGV. CDR3 length equals 14 residues. The ends lost 5 bases at V and 6 bases at J; junction bases unmatched: 6. The CDR3 loop reads CASSLQGWAGELFF. CDR3 coding DNA: TGTGCCAGCAGCCTACAGGGGTGGGCCGGGGAGCTGTTTTTT.

This clone was counted once. This chain uses TRBV10-3 with TRBJ1-2, with TRBD1 matching 7 bases. The CDR3 has 14 amino acids. Germline V lookup: CDR1 ENHRY, CDR2 SYGVKD. Unmatched junction bases numbered 13, after V lost 7 bases and J lost 8 bases. CDR3 loop: CAINSRGDYEGYTF. In DNA form, the CDR3 reads TGTGCCATCAATAGCAGGGGGGATTACGAAGGCTACACCTTC.

The chain is built from TRBV19 and TRBJ2-7, with D perhaps matching TRBD2 (5 bases). Trimming stripped 3 bases from V and 2 bases from J, with 14 bases between. Germline V gene data show CDR1 as LNHDA and CDR2 as SQIVND (reference sequence). The CDR3 covers 15 residues. The CDR3 nucleotides are TGTGCCAGTAGTATGAGGGTTTGGGCCCCCTACGAGCAGTACTTC. This translates into CASSMRVWAPYEQYF.

The chain is built from TRBV11-3 and TRBJ2-7, with unresolved D. Germline assignment: CDR1 SGHNT and CDR2 YENEEA. The V and J ends lost 0 bases and 3 bases respectively, with 3 bases between them. This CDR3 contains 12 residues. CDR3 coding DNA: TGTGCCAGCAGCTTAGATAACTACGAGCAGTACTTC. Amino acid sequence: CASSLDNYEQYF.

This clone was recorded a few times. The chain couples TRBV15 to TRBJ2-5; 8 bases are shared with TRBD2. Germline loops: CDR1 LNHNV, CDR2 YYDKDF (reference sequence). The CDR3 runs to 14 residues. V was clipped by 4 bases and J by 1 base; unmatched bases: 2. The DNA for the CDR3 is TGTGCCACCAGCAAGACTAGCGCCCAAGAGACCCAGTACTTC. Translation gives CATSKTSAQETQYF.